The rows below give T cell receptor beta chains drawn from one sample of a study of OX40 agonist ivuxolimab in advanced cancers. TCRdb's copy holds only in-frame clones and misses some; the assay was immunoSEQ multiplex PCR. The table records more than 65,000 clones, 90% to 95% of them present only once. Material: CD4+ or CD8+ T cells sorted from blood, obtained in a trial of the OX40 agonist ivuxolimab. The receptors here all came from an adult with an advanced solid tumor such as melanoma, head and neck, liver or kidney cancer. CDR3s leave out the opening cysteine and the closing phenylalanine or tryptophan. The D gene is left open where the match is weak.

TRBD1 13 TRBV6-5 ASRHGQGTHYEQY
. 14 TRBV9 ASSPAGAHPYNEQF
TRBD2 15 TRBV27 ASSLNPGTSGGHEQY
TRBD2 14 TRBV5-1 ASSLRTSGRGREQF
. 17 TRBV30 AWSSHPCSGKGVVQPQH
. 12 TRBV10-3 AISPGYLNTEAF
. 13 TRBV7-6 ASSSGLGPLNEQF
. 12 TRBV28 ASNPTEYQETQY
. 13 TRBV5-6 ASSFPGVYTGELF
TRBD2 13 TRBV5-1 ASSKGTRGADTQY
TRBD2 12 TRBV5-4 ASSLWGGTGELF
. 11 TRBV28 ASSLSLIWEQY
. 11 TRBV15 ATSSGGGPEAF
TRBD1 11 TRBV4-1 ASSPRDSAVGE
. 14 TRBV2 ASSVPLREVNTEAF
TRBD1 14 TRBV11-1 ASSPYSGTGNYEQY
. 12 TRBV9 ASSETEVAYEQY
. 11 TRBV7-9 ASRNSGRGEQF
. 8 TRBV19 ASRGDEQY
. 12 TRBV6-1 ASGWPDSGNTIY
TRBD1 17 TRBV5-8 ASSFPPGTGQGSRETQY
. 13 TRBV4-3 ASSQEGGGLYGYT
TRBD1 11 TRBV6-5 ASKTGGSYEQY
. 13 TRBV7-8 ASSPGQPSNQPQH
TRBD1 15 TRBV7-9 ASSSMTGGSSGNTIY
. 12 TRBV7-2 ASSLPGRSYEQY
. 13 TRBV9 ASSAVGALQETQY
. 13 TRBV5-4 ASSGQSIGIYGYT
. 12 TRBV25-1 ASSEGWGGYEQY
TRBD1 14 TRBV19 ASSIGRGPPYGGYT
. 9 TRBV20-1 SARRGYEQY
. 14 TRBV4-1 ASSQERRTTNEKLF
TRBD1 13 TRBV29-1 SVDSPSDRGYGYT
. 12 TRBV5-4 ASSLRGGLLGQY
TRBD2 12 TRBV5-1 ASSLGDYPYEQY
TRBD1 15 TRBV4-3 ASSPSSGQGAADTQY
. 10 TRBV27 ASSPSGDEQF
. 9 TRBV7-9 ASSLALEQY
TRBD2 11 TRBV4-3 ASSLGTSNEQF
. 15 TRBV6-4 ASSDAARDKASYEQY
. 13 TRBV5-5 ASSLSLGSSYEQY
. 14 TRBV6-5 ASSYGTGSGANVLT
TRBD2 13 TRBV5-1 ASSFGGGPGNEQF
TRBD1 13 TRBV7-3 ASSPGQGNRETQY
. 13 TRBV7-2 ASSLYGGGPHEQY
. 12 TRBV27 ASSPGPNTGELF
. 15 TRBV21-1 ASSIPGQGFAGNTIY
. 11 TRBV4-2 ASSQVGGAEQY
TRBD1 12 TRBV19 ASALGTGGPEAF
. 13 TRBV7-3 ASSSTGHPNTEAF
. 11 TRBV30 AWGYEANQPQH
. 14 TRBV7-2 ASSLAGGPSNYGYT
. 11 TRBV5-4 ASSVGGMRPQF